This record looks at one T cell receptor beta chain sequence and its context. What antigen it recognizes has not been identified. No much larger clonotype is one base removed from it; base qualities were not supplied. Collaborating institutions collected whole blood in K2EDTA tubes following their own protocols. Collaborator samples were shipped for TCRbeta analysis as frozen whole blood, isolated PBMCs, or DNA extracted from either sample type. TCRbeta CDR3 regions were amplified from genomic DNA using the immunoSEQ Assay, a bias-controlled multiplex PCR. As for the original processing: Nucleated cell counts per sample were estimated from amplification of reference gene primers within the assay. Sequence reads were collapsed and filtered to measure the absolute abundance of every unique TCRbeta CDR3 rearrangement. For each sample, productive Simpson clonality was calculated by taking the square root of Simpson's diversity index across productive rearrangements. In its TCRdb copy, this immuneACCESS table keeps in-frame sequences only and misses some clones. Where compared with another copy, unresolved V genes explain less than half of these, and the others have no known cause. V and J calls and clone size are copied from that table; D and trimming were computed from the DNA. This sample lists a few hundred thousand clones; 85% were detected once. The biggest ten clones account for around 4.1% of the sample.

The sample is drawn from a study of blood T cell repertoires in COVID-19 (dated by TCRdb to the early 2020s). For the study in its entirety: Collaborator samples came from the United States, Italy and Spain and covered acute and convalescent phases of COVID-19. The prospective study material was composed of cDNA or gDNA derived from T cells, B-cell-depleted T cells, or PBMCs. Where available, HLA class I and class II types were taken from metadata supplied by the sample provider and were not determined by assay-based typing. Deeply sampled blood TCRbeta repertoires from subjects exposed to, actively infected with, or recovered from COVID-19 were included in the dataset. Samples came from the ongoing ImmuneRACE study (first 160 participants) plus 1,254 subjects from 6 global collaborators. Nearly every sample came with metadata listing a de-identified subject ID, COVID-19 status, age in years and sex. A freely available public database, intended as a resource for researchers studying the immune response to SARS-CoV-2, is where the repertoires were released. The study at large found these results: Clinical and demographic metadata were provided uncurated, with the amount varying by source and participant.

This clonotype originated in a woman aged 50 to 65 with active or convalescent COVID-19. Sequenced: peripheral blood.

The CDR3 amino acid sequence is: CASSSLDRPLAYEQYF. The base sequence is TGTGCCAGCAGTTCCCTTGACAGGCCCTTGGCTTACGAGCAGTACTTC. The chain couples TRBV28 to TRBJ2-7; the D gene is possibly TRBD1, with 6 bases matching. V is cut by 4 bases and J by 4 bases, and the space between the germline ends is 20 bases. CDR1 MDHEN and CDR2 SYDVKM were looked up in the germline V gene. The CDR3 contains 16 residues, cysteine and phenylalanine counted. Solely the CDR3 DNA is kept, with 48 bases framed from the first base.